This T cell receptor beta chain was identified in a study of OX40 agonist ivuxolimab in advanced cancers. Study-level points and caveats: Relative to CD4+ cells, CD8+ T cells on average had more expanded clones.

The V end lost 4 bases, the J end lost 1 base, and 11 bases lay between the germline ends. Germline loops: CDR1 SGDLS, CDR2 YYNGEE. CDR3 size: 15 residues. Details on this clone: Its matching antigen is unknown.

The table came from immunoSEQ multiplex PCR; TCRdb's copy has only in-frame clones and leaves some out. The table shows tens of thousands of clones, with around 90% occurring only once. This chain joins TRBV9 and TRBJ2-2, with a weak D call TRBD2 (5 bases). The sequence was obtained from an adult with an advanced solid tumor such as melanoma, head and neck, liver or kidney cancer. Sequences were derived from CD4+ or CD8+ T cells sorted from blood, sampled in a trial of the OX40 agonist ivuxolimab. CDR3 loop: CASSSSGGNTGELFF. The CDR3 DNA reads TGTGCCAGCAGCTCGAGCGGCGGGAACACCGGGGAGCTGTTTTTT.